Below, 18 T cell receptor beta chains from the same sample are listed, as sequenced in a study of blood T cell repertoires in COVID-19. The method was immunoSEQ multiplex PCR; TCRdb's version includes in-frame clones alone and lacks a portion of them. The table includes some 70,000 clones, 90% detected once. Sequencing was performed on peripheral blood. The receptor set was obtained from a man between 50 and 59 years old with acute or convalescent COVID-19.

The V call is TRBV6-5, the J call TRBJ1-4, with TRBD1 as a possible D gene (6 bases). The V and J ends lost 7 bases and 8 bases respectively, with 17 bases between them. This CDR3 has 14 residues. CDR1 MNHEY and CDR2 SVGAGI come from the germline V gene. DNA for the CDR3: TGTGCCAGCAACGTACTACTCACAGGGGAAAAACTGTTTTTT. This translates into CASNVLLTGEKLFF.

The J gene is TRBJ2-2, the V gene TRBV4-3; possible D gene TRBD2, 5 bases. This CDR3 contains 14 residues. Per the germline V gene, CDR1 is LGHNA and CDR2 is YSLEER. Trimming shortened V by 4 bases and J by 9 bases, and 15 bases separated the two germline ends. The CDR3 here is CASSPSPGNWELFF. In DNA, the CDR3 is TGCGCCAGCAGCCCATCACCGGGGAACTGGGAGCTGTTTTTT.

V and J are TRBV5-5 and TRBJ1-5, with 8 bases lining up with TRBD1. The junction had 8 bases not matched to a gene; V was cut back by 2 bases and J by 10 bases. Germline CDR1 reads SGHKS; CDR2 reads YYEKEE (reference sequence). The CDR3 has 14 residues. CDR3 bases: TGTGCCAGCAGCTTTCTTCAGGGGGCGCAACCCCAGCATTTT. This translates into CASSFLQGAQPQHF.

V and J are TRBV19 and TRBJ1-2; possible D gene TRBD1, 5 bases. Trimming shortened V by 4 bases and J by 0 bases, and 6 bases separated the two germline ends. From germline, CDR1 is LNHDA and CDR2 SQIVND (reference sequence). The CDR3 is 13 residues long. The CDR3 DNA is TGTGCCAGTAGTACGACAGCTAACTATGGCTACACCTTC. This translates into CASSTTANYGYTF.

The chain has TRBV9 and TRBJ1-2; TRBD1 aligns across 7 bases. Looked up from germline, CDR1 is SGDLS and CDR2 is YYNGEE. V lost 5 bases and J lost 4; bases outside the gene matches: 2. This CDR3 is 12 amino acids long. The DNA for the CDR3 is TGTGCCAGCAGAGACAGGGCCTATGGCTACACCTTC. Translating gives CASRDRAYGYTF.

V and J are TRBV28 and TRBJ1-1; weak D call: TRBD1 (6 bases). V was clipped by 6 bases and J by 8 bases, with 13 bases between them. Germline V gene sequence: CDR1 MDHEN, CDR2 SYDVKM. The CDR3 totals 12 residues. CDR3 sequence reads: CASRPGTYEAFF. DNA for the CDR3: TGTGCCAGCAGACCCGGGACATACGAAGCTTTCTTT.

The chain couples TRBV29-1 to TRBJ2-7, with 10 bases that match TRBD1. Losses at the gene ends were 4 bases for V and 1 base for J; bases not matched to a gene: 1. This CDR3 is built from 13 residues. Germline assignment: CDR1 SQVTM and CDR2 ANQGSEA. This CDR3 is CSVGDRGSYEQYF. CDR3 coding DNA: TGCAGCGTTGGGGACAGGGGTTCCTACGAGCAGTACTTC.

This chain connects TRBV10-3 to TRBJ2-3; TRBD1 matches 8 bases. The CDR3 contains 14 residues. The V segment lost 6 bases and the J segment 2 bases; nucleotides outside the gene matches: 4. Germline V gene data show CDR1 as ENHRY and CDR2 as SYGVKD. The CDR3 DNA reads TGTGCCATCAGGAGACAGGGGAACACAGATACGCAGTATTTT. Its translation is CAIRRQGNTDTQYF.

The rearrangement links TRBV2 to TRBJ2-7; tentative D call: TRBD1 (5 bases). Deletions cut 3 bases from V and 12 bases from J, with 12 bases between. This CDR3 is built from 11 residues. CDR1 and CDR2 (germline): SNHLY, FYNNEI. The CDR3 sequence is CASSDRAGPYF. Here the CDR3 DNA reads TGTGCCAGCAGTGATCGGGCAGGGCCGTACTTC. Looking up the rest from reference TRBV2 and TRBJ2-7 gives the full variable domain: EPEVTQTPSHQVTQMGQEVILRCVPISNHLYFYWYRQILGQKVEFLVSFYNNEISEKSEIFDDQFSVERPDGSNFTLKIRSTKLEDSAMYFCASSDRAGPYFGPGTRLTVT.

The rearrangement joins TRBV4-3 to TRBJ2-1; 8 nucleotides line up with TRBD2. This CDR3 has 16 residues. V lost 0 bases, J lost 8 bases, and 9 bases stayed unmatched. Looked up from germline, CDR1 is LGHNA and CDR2 is YSLEER. The CDR3 spells CASSQDGTRGVDEQFF. The CDR3 DNA follows: TGCGCCAGCAGCCAAGACGGGACTAGAGGAGTCGATGAGCAGTTCTTC.

J is TRBJ2-5 and V is TRBV4-1; TRBD2 aligns across 9 bases. CDR3 length: 15 residues. The trim removed 3 bases at V and 4 bases at J, leaving 6 bases unmatched. Looked up from germline, CDR1 is MGHRA and CDR2 is YSYEKL. DNA for the CDR3: TGCGCCAGCAGCCAGGTGGGACTAGCTTTAGAGACCCAGTACTTC. It translates to CASSQVGLALETQYF.

For the CDR3, the DNA is TGCGCCAGCACCCTCGGGACAGACTATGGCTACACCTTC. Encoded protein: CASTLGTDYGYTF. The chain links TRBV10-2 to TRBJ1-2; TRBD1 matches 7 bases. The CDR3 is 13 amino acids. V was pared by 7 bases and J by 3 bases, with 5 bases of the junction left unmatched. Germline V lookup: CDR1 WSHSY, CDR2 SAAADI.

V usage is TRBV9 and J usage is TRBJ1-5, with D unclear. This CDR3 comprises 14 residues. Per germline, CDR1 SGDLS and CDR2 YYNGEE. V dropped 3 bases and J dropped 4 bases, with 11 bases sitting between them. The CDR3 sequence is CASSAGDLNQPQHF. CDR3 sequence (DNA): TGTGCCAGCAGCGCCGGGGATTTGAATCAGCCCCAGCATTTT.

V and J are TRBV7-9 and TRBJ2-7; possibly TRBD2 for D (6 bases). The length of the CDR3 is 14 residues. Germline CDR1 reads SEHNR; CDR2 reads FQNEAQ (reference sequence). Trimming shortened V by 5 bases and J by 1 base, and 12 bases separated the two germline ends. DNA of the CDR3: TGTGCCAGCAGCCCGGACGGACTATCCTACGAGCAGTACTTC. It yields the protein CASSPDGLSYEQYF.

The rearrangement links TRBV24-1 to TRBJ2-5, with TRBD1 matching 8 bases. CDR1 and CDR2 (germline): KGHDR, SFDVKD. The CDR3 has 15 residues. After removal of 4 bases from V and 4 bases from J, the junction contained 7 bases not matched to a gene. CDR3 sequence: CATSDSPGGRETQYF. CDR3 in DNA: TGTGCCACCAGTGACTCGCCAGGGGGCAGAGAGACCCAGTACTTC.

The genes are TRBV6-5 and TRBJ2-1, with 9 bases that match TRBD2. The CDR3 consists of 16 residues. The J segment lost 2 bases and the V segment lost 2 bases, leaving 4 bases of the junction unmatched. CDR1 and CDR2 (germline): MNHEY, SVGAGI. CDR3 sequence (DNA): TGTGCCAGCAGTTACGATGCGGGAGGGCCCTACAATGAGCAGTTCTTC. Translated: CASSYDAGGPYNEQFF.

This chain joins TRBV18 and TRBJ2-2; maybe TRBD2 (6 bases). Germline CDR1 reads KGHSH; CDR2 reads LQKENI. Trimming stripped 1 base from V and 3 bases from J, with 12 bases between. This CDR3 is 16 amino acids long. CDR3 bases: TGTGCCAGCTCACCACGGATCGGGGGAGACACCGGGGAGCTGTTTTTT. Its translation: CASSPRIGGDTGELFF.

The CDR3 sequence: CSVEEDILYEQFF. DNA of the CDR3: TGCAGCGTTGAAGAAGACATTCTCTATGAGCAGTTCTTC. The V and J genes are TRBV29-1 and TRBJ2-1; D is unclear. Germline lookup yields CDR1 SQVTM and CDR2 ANQGSEA. Trimming took off 0 bases at V and 8 bases at J, with 11 bases between the two ends. The CDR3 is 13 residues long.